This T cell receptor beta chain originates from a study of blood T cell repertoires in COVID-19. This CDR3 region has 15 residues. With 0 bases removed from V and 7 bases from J, the gap between germline ends came to 15 bases. Germline V gene lookup returns CDR1 MNHEY and CDR2 SVGAGI. Produced via immunoSEQ multiplex PCR; TCRdb's table is partial and in-frame only. This sample carries 150,000 to 200,000 clones, about 74% of them seen once, and the ten largest clones take less than 3%. The TCR was taken from a woman older than 75 with acute or convalescent COVID-19. The source material was peripheral blood. The rearrangement links TRBV6-5 to TRBJ1-2, with D perhaps TRBD1 (6 bases). This chain's CDR3 is CASSYSIAGAGGYTF. The CDR3 nucleotides are TGTGCCAGCAGTTACTCGATTGCGGGGGCCGGTGGCTACACCTTC.